This is a list of T cell receptor beta chains from one sample in a study of blood T cell repertoires in COVID-19. TCRdb keeps only in-frame clones here, not all; method: immunoSEQ multiplex PCR. The sample holds roughly 170,000 clones; 80% to 90% are singletons and the top ten take around 7.7%. Sequencing was done on a sample of peripheral blood. The receptor source for this set is a man aged 40-49 years who had recovered from COVID-19. CDR3s include the opening cysteine and the closing phenylalanine or tryptophan. The order of the fields is V gene, clone size, J gene, D gene, CDR3 DNA, CDR3 protein. A D gene is named only where the DNA matches it firmly. Not every row has a clone size; where given, it reads once, few, many or a size class.

v_gene: TRBV6-2/TRBV6-3; abundance: -; j_gene: TRBJ2-3; d_gene: -; CDR3nt: TGTGCCAGCAGCAACTCCAGGGTCGGGGGGCAGTATTTT; CDR3aa: CASSNSRVGGQYF
v_gene: TRBV5-4; abundance: -; j_gene: TRBJ1-1; d_gene: TRBD1; CDR3nt: TGTGCCAGCAGCTCGCCCCGGGACAGGGGGAACACTGAAGCTTTCTTT; CDR3aa: CASSSPRDRGNTEAFF
v_gene: TRBV19; abundance: -; j_gene: TRBJ2-3; d_gene: TRBD2; CDR3nt: TGTGCCAGTAGCCCCCGGACGACGGGAGGAACGCAGTATTTT; CDR3aa: CASSPRTTGGTQYF
v_gene: TRBV9; abundance: once; j_gene: TRBJ1-4; d_gene: -; CDR3nt: TGTGCCAGCAGTGACGGGAGTGAAAAACTGTTTTTT; CDR3aa: CASSDGSEKLFF
v_gene: TRBV9; abundance: -; j_gene: TRBJ2-2; d_gene: TRBD1; CDR3nt: TGTGCCAGCAGCTTAAGACAGGGCGAGAACACCGGGGAGCTGTTTTTT; CDR3aa: CASSLRQGENTGELFF
v_gene: TRBV11-3; abundance: -; j_gene: TRBJ1-1; d_gene: TRBD1; CDR3nt: TGTGCCAGCAGCCCCGGGACAGGGAACACTGAAGCTTTCTTT; CDR3aa: CASSPGTGNTEAFF
v_gene: TRBV11-1; abundance: -; j_gene: TRBJ1-1; d_gene: -; CDR3nt: TGTGCCAGCGCCCTGGGGCGGGGGGGCTTTGGCACTGAAGCTTTCTTT; CDR3aa: CASALGRGGFGTEAFF
v_gene: TRBV6-6; abundance: -; j_gene: TRBJ1-1; d_gene: -; CDR3nt: TGTGCCAGCAGTACCCAGGGAGGGGACACTGAAGCTTTCTTT; CDR3aa: CASSTQGGDTEAFF
v_gene: TRBV11-2; abundance: -; j_gene: TRBJ2-7; d_gene: -; CDR3nt: TGTGCCAGCAGCCCAACCGAGCGTTACTACGAGCAGTACTTC; CDR3aa: CASSPTERYYEQYF
v_gene: TRBV11-1; abundance: -; j_gene: TRBJ2-1; d_gene: TRBD2; CDR3nt: TGTGCCAGCAGCCATACTAGCGGGGGTCTCGATGAGCAGTTCTTC; CDR3aa: CASSHTSGGLDEQFF
v_gene: TRBV4-3; abundance: few; j_gene: TRBJ2-7; d_gene: -; CDR3nt: TGCGCCAGCAGCCAAGAAGGGGTGGGGGGTTCCTACGAGCAGTACTTC; CDR3aa: CASSQEGVGGSYEQYF
v_gene: TRBV2; abundance: -; j_gene: TRBJ2-7; d_gene: TRBD2; CDR3nt: TGTGCCAGCAGTGAAGAGGGACTAGCGGCAGCCTACGAGCAGTACTTC; CDR3aa: CASSEEGLAAAYEQYF
v_gene: TRBV30; abundance: few; j_gene: TRBJ2-1; d_gene: -; CDR3nt: TGTGCCTGGGGGCGTGGTGTAGCGGCCAATGAGCAGTTCTTC; CDR3aa: CAWGRGVAANEQFF
v_gene: TRBV10-3; abundance: -; j_gene: TRBJ1-5; d_gene: -; CDR3nt: TGTGCCATCAGTCAAATGGCCCAAAATCAGCCCCAGCATTTT; CDR3aa: CAISQMAQNQPQHF
v_gene: TRBV10-3; abundance: -; j_gene: TRBJ1-2; d_gene: -; CDR3nt: TGTGCCATCAGTGAGTCCGGGTCCTCTCCTGGCTACACCTTC; CDR3aa: CAISESGSSPGYTF
v_gene: TRBV7-2; abundance: -; j_gene: TRBJ2-7; d_gene: TRBD2; CDR3nt: TGTGCCAGCCAAGCAGCGGGAGGGTTTGGTTACGAGCAGTACTTC; CDR3aa: CASQAAGGFGYEQYF
v_gene: TRBV7-2; abundance: -; j_gene: TRBJ1-1; d_gene: -; CDR3nt: TGTGCCAGCAGCATAGACAGGTTTACTGAAGCTTTCTTT; CDR3aa: CASSIDRFTEAFF
v_gene: TRBV5-5; abundance: once; j_gene: TRBJ2-3; d_gene: -; CDR3nt: TGTGCCAGCAGCTTGTCCGGGACAGATACGCAGTATTTT; CDR3aa: CASSLSGTDTQYF
v_gene: TRBV6-5; abundance: -; j_gene: TRBJ1-1; d_gene: -; CDR3nt: TGTGCCAGCAGCCTCCGGGGGGGAGGGGACACTGAAGCTTTCTTT; CDR3aa: CASSLRGGGDTEAFF
v_gene: TRBV7-3; abundance: once; j_gene: TRBJ2-2; d_gene: TRBD1; CDR3nt: TGTGCCAGCAGTCCCCAGGGGGCGAACACCGGGGAGCTGTTTTTT; CDR3aa: CASSPQGANTGELFF
v_gene: TRBV6-2/TRBV6-3; abundance: -; j_gene: TRBJ1-6; d_gene: -; CDR3nt: TGTGCCAGCAGCGCGGCGGGCACGACAAATTCACCCCTCCACTTT; CDR3aa: CASSAAGTTNSPLHF
v_gene: TRBV11-3; abundance: -; j_gene: TRBJ1-1; d_gene: -; CDR3nt: TGTGCCAGCAGCTTAGAGCTATACTCGAGATTGGACACTGAAGCTTTCTTT; CDR3aa: CASSLELYSRLDTEAFF
v_gene: TRBV7-2; abundance: -; j_gene: TRBJ1-4; d_gene: TRBD1; CDR3nt: TGTGCCAGCAGCTCGGGACAGGGCCCCGAAAAACTGTTTTTT; CDR3aa: CASSSGQGPEKLFF
v_gene: TRBV23-1; abundance: -; j_gene: TRBJ1-2; d_gene: -; CDR3nt: TGCGCCAGCAGTCAATGCCCGACAGGAGTCAGGAGTTCTTATGGCTACACCTTC; CDR3aa: CASSQCPTGVRSSYGYTF
v_gene: TRBV6-5; abundance: -; j_gene: TRBJ1-1; d_gene: TRBD1; CDR3nt: TGTGCCAGCAGACCGACAGGGGGTAACACTGAAGCTTTCTTT; CDR3aa: CASRPTGGNTEAFF
v_gene: TRBV20-1; abundance: -; j_gene: TRBJ1-4; d_gene: -; CDR3nt: TGCAGTGCTAGTCGGGGGGCGCTGGATGGAGAAAAACTGTTTTTT; CDR3aa: CSASRGALDGEKLFF
v_gene: TRBV11-1; abundance: -; j_gene: TRBJ2-1; d_gene: TRBD1; CDR3nt: TGTGCCAGCGGGCGACAGGGCGATGAGCAGTTCTTC; CDR3aa: CASGRQGDEQFF
v_gene: TRBV7-9; abundance: -; j_gene: TRBJ1-1; d_gene: -; CDR3nt: TGTGCCAGCAGCTACGGGGACACTGAAGCTTTCTTT; CDR3aa: CASSYGDTEAFF
v_gene: TRBV11-3; abundance: -; j_gene: TRBJ2-7; d_gene: -; CDR3nt: TGTGCCAGCAGCTTAGGGCTAGGTAGTGACGAGCAGTACTTC; CDR3aa: CASSLGLGSDEQYF
v_gene: TRBV28; abundance: -; j_gene: TRBJ2-1; d_gene: -; CDR3nt: TGTGCCAGCAGTCCGGGGTTTTTGAATGAGCAGTTCTTC; CDR3aa: CASSPGFLNEQFF
v_gene: TRBV30; abundance: -; j_gene: TRBJ1-3; d_gene: TRBD1; CDR3nt: TGTGCCTGGGGGACAGGCGGGTATCATCTCTCTGGAAACACCATATATTTT; CDR3aa: CAWGTGGYHLSGNTIYF
v_gene: TRBV7-7; abundance: many; j_gene: TRBJ2-7; d_gene: TRBD2; CDR3nt: TGTGCTAGCAGCTTATCTAGCGGTGATCTCACCGAGCAGTACTTC; CDR3aa: CASSLSSGDLTEQYF
v_gene: TRBV4-3; abundance: -; j_gene: TRBJ1-5; d_gene: -; CDR3nt: TGCGCCAGCAGCCAAGATCGGAGGGGTCGGCAAGGCAATCAGCCCCAGCATTTT; CDR3aa: CASSQDRRGRQGNQPQHF
v_gene: TRBV9; abundance: once; j_gene: TRBJ2-5; d_gene: TRBD2; CDR3nt: TGTGCCAGCAGCCCCATCACTTTGACTAGCGGAGAGACCCAGTACTTC; CDR3aa: CASSPITLTSGETQYF
v_gene: TRBV27; abundance: -; j_gene: TRBJ1-1; d_gene: -; CDR3nt: TGTGCCAGCAGTTTGGACGAGGAGGGGAAGGCTTTCTTT; CDR3aa: CASSLDEEGKAFF
v_gene: TRBV7-9; abundance: -; j_gene: TRBJ2-7; d_gene: -; CDR3nt: TGTGCCAGCAGCTTAGACAGGGTGTCCTACGAGCAGTACTTC; CDR3aa: CASSLDRVSYEQYF
v_gene: TRBV6-2/TRBV6-3; abundance: few; j_gene: TRBJ2-7; d_gene: TRBD1; CDR3nt: TGTGCCAGCAGTTACACGCGGTCTGACAGGGGAGACCTCTACGAGCAGTACTTC; CDR3aa: CASSYTRSDRGDLYEQYF
v_gene: TRBV5-4; abundance: -; j_gene: TRBJ1-1; d_gene: -; CDR3nt: TGTGCCAGCAGCGAAGACAGTCAGAACACTGAAGCTTTCTTT; CDR3aa: CASSEDSQNTEAFF
v_gene: TRBV6-1; abundance: -; j_gene: TRBJ2-3; d_gene: -; CDR3nt: TGTGCCAGCAGTGAACAGGGTGATACGCAGTATTTT; CDR3aa: CASSEQGDTQYF
v_gene: TRBV4-1; abundance: -; j_gene: TRBJ2-1; d_gene: -; CDR3nt: TGCGCCAGCAGCCAACGGACAGTCTACAATGAGCAGTTCTTC; CDR3aa: CASSQRTVYNEQFF
v_gene: TRBV7-2; abundance: -; j_gene: TRBJ2-1; d_gene: TRBD2; CDR3nt: TGTGCCAGCAGCTTAGGTCGGGAGGGCCAGAATGAGCAGTTCTTC; CDR3aa: CASSLGREGQNEQFF
v_gene: TRBV4-1; abundance: -; j_gene: TRBJ2-5; d_gene: TRBD1; CDR3nt: TGCGCCAGCAGCCAAGAGACAGGGGTAGAGACCCAGTACTTC; CDR3aa: CASSQETGVETQYF
v_gene: TRBV18; abundance: few; j_gene: TRBJ2-7; d_gene: -; CDR3nt: TGTGCCAGCTCACCAACCTCCCCCTACTCCTACGAGCAGTACTTC; CDR3aa: CASSPTSPYSYEQYF
v_gene: TRBV4-1; abundance: once; j_gene: TRBJ2-7; d_gene: -; CDR3nt: TGCGCCAGCAGCCACCCGGGGTCCTACGAGCAGTACTTC; CDR3aa: CASSHPGSYEQYF
v_gene: TRBV19; abundance: -; j_gene: TRBJ1-2; d_gene: -; CDR3nt: TGTGCCAGTAGTACCGTGGACAGACCAACGCTCTATGGCTACACCTTC; CDR3aa: CASSTVDRPTLYGYTF
v_gene: TRBV5-1; abundance: -; j_gene: TRBJ2-1; d_gene: -; CDR3nt: TGCGCCAGCAGCTCAGACAGGACCAGCTCCTACAATGAGCAGTTCTTC; CDR3aa: CASSSDRTSSYNEQFF
v_gene: TRBV29-1; abundance: -; j_gene: TRBJ2-1; d_gene: -; CDR3nt: TGCAGCGATCGGAGGGGTACGGATGAGCAGTTCTTC; CDR3aa: CSDRRGTDEQFF
v_gene: TRBV19; abundance: -; j_gene: TRBJ2-7; d_gene: TRBD2; CDR3nt: TGTGCCAGTAGTACCAGAGACCTTAAGACTAGCGGGATAGACAACGAGCAGTACTTC; CDR3aa: CASSTRDLKTSGIDNEQYF
v_gene: TRBV11-2; abundance: many; j_gene: TRBJ2-7; d_gene: -; CDR3nt: TGTGCCAGCAGCTTATGGGCAGGGAAGCCCTACGAGCAGTACTTC; CDR3aa: CASSLWAGKPYEQYF
v_gene: TRBV13; abundance: -; j_gene: TRBJ1-4; d_gene: -; CDR3nt: TGTGCCAGCAGCTCCAGGCGGGATCCCGAAAAACTGTTTTTT; CDR3aa: CASSSRRDPEKLFF
v_gene: TRBV18; abundance: once; j_gene: TRBJ2-7; d_gene: -; CDR3nt: TGTGCCAGCTCACCAAGCAACGAGCAGTACTTC; CDR3aa: CASSPSNEQYF
v_gene: TRBV29-1; abundance: -; j_gene: TRBJ1-1; d_gene: -; CDR3nt: TGCAGCGTTGTTACCAGGAACACTGAAGCTTTCTTT; CDR3aa: CSVVTRNTEAFF
v_gene: TRBV30; abundance: -; j_gene: TRBJ2-1; d_gene: -; CDR3nt: TGTGCCTGGAGTGTACGGTGGGGCCGAAGCTCCTACAATGAGCAGTTCTTC; CDR3aa: CAWSVRWGRSSYNEQFF
v_gene: TRBV30; abundance: -; j_gene: TRBJ1-6; d_gene: -; CDR3nt: TGTGCCTGGAGTGTACGCCAGAATTCACCCCTCCACTTT; CDR3aa: CAWSVRQNSPLHF
v_gene: TRBV29-1; abundance: -; j_gene: TRBJ1-1; d_gene: -; CDR3nt: TGCAGCGTCGGTGAAGCTTTCTTT; CDR3aa: CSVGEAFF